This TCR beta chain came from a study of shared clonotypes between healthy human individuals (dated by TCRdb to about 2020). With respect to the entire study: The cohort comprised a couple of women and a few men aged 18 to 49 years. For each donor, CD4 naive and CD4 memory were each given three plates, CD8 naive was given two plates, and CD8 memory was given one plate. To estimate repertoire size and how much clonotypes are shared between individuals, the study performed deep sequencing of blood TCR repertoires from roughly five healthy adults. Libraries were prepared and TCR repertoires were sequenced by different laboratories using diverse techniques, in order to increase sequencing depth and limit assay-specific biases. Per donor, leukapheresis produced somewhere between about 0.94 and 9 billion PBMCs. What the research found in general, with its limitations: Compared with non-shared clonotypes, the clonotypes found in all four sorted-subset donors had higher generation probabilities. Naive subsets generally had larger estimated clonotype richness than memory subsets. The genetic and exposure-history diversity represented was limited by the small number of donors. Only blood was sampled, and tissue TCR repertoires likely differ from those in blood. Rarefaction of sorted-subset datasets indicated incomplete sequencing despite the large sequencing depth. Sharing across a few donors was observed for roughly 5% of naive CD4, 3% to 3.5% of naive CD8, roughly 2.4% of memory CD4, and over 0.3% of memory CD8 clonotypes. Based on pairwise subsampling, the degree of clonotype sharing among donors was expected to be affected by sequencing depth.

Donors were healthy HIV-negative adults with no recently reported acute infections or vaccinations. Every donor was a Caucasian adult residing in Nashville, Tennessee, USA. CD8 memory samples consisted of magnetically selected CD45RO+ cells combined with CCR7-negative CD45RA+ effector memory (TemRA) cells. Blood was obtained by leukapheresis, after which PBMCs were separated by Ficoll-Histopaque density gradient centrifugation and cryopreserved in liquid nitrogen vapor phase. Analytical flow cytometry was used to check the purity and quantity of each magnetically sorted T cell population. Genomic DNA was isolated from every sorted fraction and measured by UV absorbance on a Nanodrop 2000c. Using the deep immunoSEQ assay, TCR CDR3 regions were amplified from genomic DNA by multiplex PCR. Genomic DNA extracted from each cell subset was distributed evenly over all wells of several immunoSEQ 96-well plates, and each plate served as one replicate. For sorted subsets, 150 to 250 ng of genomic DNA, equivalent to 25,000 to 35,000 T cell genomes, went into each replicate PCR. Purified libraries were quantified with a Qubit 3.0 fluorometer, sized on a Bioanalyzer 2100, and re-quantified with the KAPA Library Quantification kit. Every immunoSEQ 96-well plate was sequenced on a dedicated single-read 150-cycle Illumina NextSeq 550 flow cell. Processing in the source paper ran as follows. Because only junctional sequences without quality scores were contained in the immunoSEQ output, filtering matching that applied to full-length reads could not be performed. To assign V/J genes and CDR3, sequences were annotated using PyIR, a Python wrapper for IgBLAST v1.9, with IMGT germline references. Any read was removed if the V/J assignment was weak (E-value above 1e-6), the CDR3 was missing, or the read contained stop codons, out-of-frame junctions, or ambiguous translated residues. V3J clonotypes were defined as sequences sharing an identical inferred V gene, J gene, and CDR3 amino acid sequence. Percentage overlap between repertoires was calculated by dividing the number of shared unique clonotypes by the size of the smaller repertoire. RTK rarefaction, the Chao1 estimator, and Recon v2.1 estimates of unobserved clonotypes were used to assess repertoire richness. Generation probabilities for all TCRbeta clonotypes obtained by the gDNA method from a few donors were computed using OLGA. TCRdb carries this immuneACCESS record with in-frame sequences only. Its versions omit some clonotypes, under half of them owing to an unresolved V gene in the studies checked, with the rest unexplained. V, J and clone size derive from that table, while D and trimming were established from the DNA sequence. This sample has about 110,000 clones in its table, and 68% of those were observed once. The ten largest clonotypes hold 24% of the sample.

Clipping removes 2 bases from V and 2 bases from J, with 3 as the unmatched junction base count. Sequences WNHNN (CDR1) and SYGVQD (CDR2) are obtained from the germline V gene (reference sequence). The CDR3 runs 15 residues from the cysteine to the phenylalanine. Kept here is only the CDR3 DNA, which spans 45 bases and is read in frame from base 1. About this clone: This clone's antigen is unknown. Base qualities are missing; no much larger clone stands one base away.

The sequence was obtained from a young woman in good health. This receptor chain uses TRBV10-1 and TRBJ2-3; TRBD2 agrees with 8 junctional bases. Sample: memory CD8+ T cells sorted from blood. The sample's cell subset or site label, decoded: CD45RO+ cells pooled with CCR7-negative TemRA cells. The CDR3 protein is CASSEGREDTDTQYF. The DNA reads TGCGCCAGCAGTGAGGGGCGGGAGGACACAGATACGCAGTATTTT.